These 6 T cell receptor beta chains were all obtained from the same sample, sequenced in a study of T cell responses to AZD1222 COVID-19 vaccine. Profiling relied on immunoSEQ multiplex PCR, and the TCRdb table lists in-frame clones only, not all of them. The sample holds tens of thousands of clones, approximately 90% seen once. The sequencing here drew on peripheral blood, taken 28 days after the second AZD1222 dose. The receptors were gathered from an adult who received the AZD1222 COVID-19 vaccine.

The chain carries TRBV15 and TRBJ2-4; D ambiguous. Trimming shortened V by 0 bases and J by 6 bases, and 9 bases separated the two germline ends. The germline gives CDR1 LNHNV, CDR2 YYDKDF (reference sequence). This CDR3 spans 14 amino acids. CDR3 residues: CATSRDMRGNIQYF. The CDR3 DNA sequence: TGTGCCACCAGCAGAGATATGAGAGGAAACATTCAGTACTTC.

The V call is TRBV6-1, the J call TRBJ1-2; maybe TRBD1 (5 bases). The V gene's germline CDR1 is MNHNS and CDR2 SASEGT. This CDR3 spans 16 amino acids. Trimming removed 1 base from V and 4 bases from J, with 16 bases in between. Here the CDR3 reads CASSEVALTGPYGYTF. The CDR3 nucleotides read TGTGCCAGCAGTGAAGTTGCCCTAACAGGACCCTATGGCTACACCTTC.

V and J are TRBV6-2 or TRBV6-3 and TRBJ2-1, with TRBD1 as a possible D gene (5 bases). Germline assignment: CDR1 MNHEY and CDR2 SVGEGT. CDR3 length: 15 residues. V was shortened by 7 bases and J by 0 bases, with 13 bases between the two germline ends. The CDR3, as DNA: TGTGCCAGCACCCCAGGGTTTAGCTCCTACAATGAGCAGTTCTTC. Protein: CASTPGFSSYNEQFF.

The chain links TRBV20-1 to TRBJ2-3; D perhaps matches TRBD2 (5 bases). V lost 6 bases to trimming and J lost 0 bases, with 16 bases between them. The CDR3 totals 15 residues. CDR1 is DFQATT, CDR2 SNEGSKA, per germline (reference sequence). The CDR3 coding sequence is TGCAGTGCGAGTCCACTTAGCGATAGCACAGATACGCAGTATTTT. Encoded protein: CSASPLSDSTDTQYF.

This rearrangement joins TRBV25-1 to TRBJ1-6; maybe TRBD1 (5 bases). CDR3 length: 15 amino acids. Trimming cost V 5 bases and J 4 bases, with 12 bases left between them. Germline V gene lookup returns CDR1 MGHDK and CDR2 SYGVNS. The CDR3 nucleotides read TGTGCCAGCAGTAACGGGGGTTCTTATAATTCACCCCTCCACTTT. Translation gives CASSNGGSYNSPLHF.

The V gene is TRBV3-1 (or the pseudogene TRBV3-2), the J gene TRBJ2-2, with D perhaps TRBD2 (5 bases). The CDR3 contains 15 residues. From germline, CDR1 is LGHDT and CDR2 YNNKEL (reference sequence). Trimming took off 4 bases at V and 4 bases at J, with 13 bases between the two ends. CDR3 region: CASSPTGMFTGELFF. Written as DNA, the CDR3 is TGTGCCAGCAGCCCCACCGGGATGTTCACCGGGGAGCTGTTTTTT.